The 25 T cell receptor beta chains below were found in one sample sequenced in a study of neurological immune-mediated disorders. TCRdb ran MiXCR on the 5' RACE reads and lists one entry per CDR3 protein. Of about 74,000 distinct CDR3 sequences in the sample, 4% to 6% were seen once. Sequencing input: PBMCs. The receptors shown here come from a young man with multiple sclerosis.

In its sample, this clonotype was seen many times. The CDR3 region has the DNA TGCAGTGCCCTCCGGGACTTCGATACTGAAGCTTTCTTT. Its protein product is CSALRDFDTEAFF. V and J are TRBV20-1 and TRBJ1-1, with a weak D call TRBD1 (5 bases). CDR1 is DFQATT, CDR2 SNEGSKA, per germline (reference sequence). Trimming shortened V by 6 bases and J by 5 bases, and 16 bases separated the two germline ends. The CDR3 is 13 residues long.

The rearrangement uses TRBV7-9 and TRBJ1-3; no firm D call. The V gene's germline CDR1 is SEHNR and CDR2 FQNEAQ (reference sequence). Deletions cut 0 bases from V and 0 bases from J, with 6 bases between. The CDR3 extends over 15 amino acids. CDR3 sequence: CASSLAQSSGNTIYF. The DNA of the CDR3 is TGTGCCAGCAGCTTAGCGCAGAGCTCTGGAAACACCATATATTTT.

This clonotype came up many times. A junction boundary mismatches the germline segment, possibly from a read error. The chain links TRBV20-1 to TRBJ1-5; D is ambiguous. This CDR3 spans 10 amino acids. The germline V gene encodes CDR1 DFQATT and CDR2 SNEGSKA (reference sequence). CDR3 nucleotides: TGCAGTGCTAGTTCGGCCCTCCAGAATTTT. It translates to CSASSALQNF.

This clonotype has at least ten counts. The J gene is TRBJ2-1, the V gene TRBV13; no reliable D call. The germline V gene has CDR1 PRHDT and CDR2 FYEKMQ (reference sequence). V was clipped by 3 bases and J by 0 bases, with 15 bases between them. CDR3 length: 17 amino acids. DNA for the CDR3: TGTGCCAGCAGCTTCTCCCCTAGGGATGGCTCCTACAATGAGCAGTTCTTC. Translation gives CASSFSPRDGSYNEQFF.

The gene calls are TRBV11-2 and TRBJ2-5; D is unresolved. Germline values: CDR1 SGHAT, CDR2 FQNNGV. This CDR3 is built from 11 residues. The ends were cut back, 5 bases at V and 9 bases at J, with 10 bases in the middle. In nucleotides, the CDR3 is TGTGCCAGCAGCCAGCACAAACCCCAGTACTTC. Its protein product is CASSQHKPQYF.

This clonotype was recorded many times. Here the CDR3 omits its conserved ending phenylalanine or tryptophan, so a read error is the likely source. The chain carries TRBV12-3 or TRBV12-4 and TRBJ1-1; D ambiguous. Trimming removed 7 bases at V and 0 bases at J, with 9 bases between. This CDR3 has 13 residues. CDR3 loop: CASTANVNTEAFN. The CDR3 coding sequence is TGTGCCAGCACCGCAAATGTGAACACTGAAGCTTTCAAT.

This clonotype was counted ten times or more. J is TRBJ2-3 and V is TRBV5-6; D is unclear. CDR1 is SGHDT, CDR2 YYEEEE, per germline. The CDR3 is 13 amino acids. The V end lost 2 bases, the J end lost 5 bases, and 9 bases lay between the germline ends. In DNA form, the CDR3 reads TGTGCCAGCAGCTTTCGCTTGAGAGATACGCAGTATTTT. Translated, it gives CASSFRLRDTQYF.

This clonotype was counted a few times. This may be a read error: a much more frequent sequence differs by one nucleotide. This CDR3 reads CASSGVSRGYNEQFF. Written as DNA, the CDR3 is TGTGCCAGCAGCGGGGTTAGTAGAGGATACAATGAGCAGTTCTTC. The chain combines TRBV7-9 with TRBJ2-1; D unclear. V was trimmed by 5 bases and J by 4 bases, leaving 15 bases between them. Germline CDR1 and CDR2: SEHNR and FQNEAQ (reference sequence). This CDR3 is built from 15 residues. The full variable domain, in which reference TRBV7-9 and TRBJ2-1 provide the parts outside the CDR3, is DTGVSQNPRHKITKRGQNVTFRCDPISEHNRLYWYRQTLGQGPEFLTYFQNEAQLEKSRLLSDRFSAERPKGSFSTLEIQRTEQGDSAMYLCASSGVSRGYNEQFFGPGTRLTVL.

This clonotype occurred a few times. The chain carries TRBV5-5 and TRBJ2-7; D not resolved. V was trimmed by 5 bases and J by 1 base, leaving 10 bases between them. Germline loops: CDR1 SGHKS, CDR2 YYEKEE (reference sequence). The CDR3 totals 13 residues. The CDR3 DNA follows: TGTGCCAGCAGAATCGACCATTCCTACGAGCAGTACTTC. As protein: CASRIDHSYEQYF. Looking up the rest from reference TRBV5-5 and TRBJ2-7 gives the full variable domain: DAGVTQSPTHLIKTRGQQVTLRCSPISGHKSVSWYQQVLGQGPQFIFQYYEKEERGRGNFPDRFSARQFPNYSSELNVNALLLGDSALYLCASRIDHSYEQYFGPGTRLTVT.

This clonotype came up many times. CDR3 sequence: CASSAGQGSETQYF. DNA for the CDR3: TGCGCCAGCAGTGCAGGACAGGGTTCAGAGACCCAGTACTTC. V and J are TRBV5-1 and TRBJ2-5, with 8 bases aligning to TRBD1. CDR1 SGHRS and CDR2 YFSETQ come from the germline V gene. The CDR3 covers 14 residues. J was trimmed by 4 bases and V by 5 bases; bases with no gene match: 7. Looking up the rest from reference TRBV5-1 and TRBJ2-5 gives the full variable domain: KAGVTQTPRYLIKTRGQQVTLSCSPISGHRSVSWYQQTPGQGLQFLFEYFSETQRNKGNFPGRFSGRQFSNSRSEMNVSTLELGDSALYLCASSAGQGSETQYFGPGTRLLVL.

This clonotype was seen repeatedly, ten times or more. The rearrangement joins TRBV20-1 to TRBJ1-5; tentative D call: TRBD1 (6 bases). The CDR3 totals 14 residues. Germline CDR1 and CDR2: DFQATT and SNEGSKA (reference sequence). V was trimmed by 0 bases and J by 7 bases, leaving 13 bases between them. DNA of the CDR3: TGCAGTGCTAGAGATCGCAGGGGAACCCAGCCCCAGCATTTT. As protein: CSARDRRGTQPQHF.

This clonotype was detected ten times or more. CDR3 in amino acids: CATSRDRAGHGEQYF. In DNA form, the CDR3 reads TGTGCCACCAGCAGAGATAGGGCAGGGCATGGCGAGCAGTACTTC. V and J are TRBV15 and TRBJ2-7; tentative D call: TRBD1 (5 bases). Germline assignment: CDR1 LNHNV and CDR2 YYDKDF (reference sequence). V was trimmed by 0 bases and J by 6 bases, leaving 15 bases between them. The CDR3 is made up of 15 amino acids.

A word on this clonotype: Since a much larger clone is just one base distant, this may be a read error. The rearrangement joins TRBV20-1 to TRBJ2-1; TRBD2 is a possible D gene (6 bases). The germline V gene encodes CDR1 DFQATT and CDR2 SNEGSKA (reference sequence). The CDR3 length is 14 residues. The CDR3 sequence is CSAVWARGRNEQFF. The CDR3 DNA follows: TGCAGCGCAGTCTGGGCTAGAGGGAGGAATGAGCAGTTCTTC.

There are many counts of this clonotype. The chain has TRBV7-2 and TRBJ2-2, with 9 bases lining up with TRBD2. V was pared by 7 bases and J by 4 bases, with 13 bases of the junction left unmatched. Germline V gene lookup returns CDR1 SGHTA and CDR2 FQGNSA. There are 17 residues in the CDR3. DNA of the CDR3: TGTGCCAGCATCCCGGGGGTAGCGGGAGTAGGCACCGGGGAGCTGTTTTTT. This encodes CASIPGVAGVGTGELFF.

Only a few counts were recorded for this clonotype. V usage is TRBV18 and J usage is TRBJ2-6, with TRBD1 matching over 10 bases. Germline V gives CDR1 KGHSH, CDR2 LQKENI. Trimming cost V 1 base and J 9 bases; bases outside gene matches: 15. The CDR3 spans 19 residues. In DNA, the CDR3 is TGTGCCAGCTCACCACGGACAGGGGGGAGTGTAGCTGCCGGCAACGTCCTGACTTTC. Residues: CASSPRTGGSVAAGNVLTF.

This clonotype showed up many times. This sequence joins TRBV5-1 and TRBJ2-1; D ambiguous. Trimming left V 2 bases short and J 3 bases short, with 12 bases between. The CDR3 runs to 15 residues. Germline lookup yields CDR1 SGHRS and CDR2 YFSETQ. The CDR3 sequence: CASSFAGYGYNEQFF. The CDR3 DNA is TGCGCCAGCAGCTTCGCTGGGTATGGCTACAATGAGCAGTTCTTC.

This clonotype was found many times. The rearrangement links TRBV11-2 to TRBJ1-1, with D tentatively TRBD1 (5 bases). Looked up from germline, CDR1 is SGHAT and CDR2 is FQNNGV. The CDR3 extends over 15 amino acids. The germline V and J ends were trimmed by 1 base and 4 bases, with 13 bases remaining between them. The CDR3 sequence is CASSLVRGRGTEAFF. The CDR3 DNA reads TGTGCCAGCAGCTTAGTTCGGGGCCGGGGCACTGAAGCTTTCTTT.

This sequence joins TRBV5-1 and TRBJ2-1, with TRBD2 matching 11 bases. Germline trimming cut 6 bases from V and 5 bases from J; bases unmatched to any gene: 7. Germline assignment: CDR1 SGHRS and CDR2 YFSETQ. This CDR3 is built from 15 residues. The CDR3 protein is CASNPGLADDNEQFF. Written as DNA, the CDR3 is TGCGCCAGCAACCCGGGACTAGCGGACGACAATGAGCAGTTCTTC.

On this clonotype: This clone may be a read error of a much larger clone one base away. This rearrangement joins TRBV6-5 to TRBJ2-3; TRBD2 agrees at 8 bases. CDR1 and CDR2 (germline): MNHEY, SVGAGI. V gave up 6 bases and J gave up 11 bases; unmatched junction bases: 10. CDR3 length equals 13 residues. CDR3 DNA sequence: TGTGCCAGCAGAACTGCGCGCGGGGGGAGGCAGTATTTT. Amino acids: CASRTARGGRQYF.

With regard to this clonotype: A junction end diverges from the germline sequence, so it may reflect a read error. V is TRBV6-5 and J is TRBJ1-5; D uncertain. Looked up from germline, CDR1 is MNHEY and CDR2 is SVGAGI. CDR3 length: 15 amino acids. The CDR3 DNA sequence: TGTGCCAGCAGCCCCGACAAGGGCCGCAGGAGGCCCCAGAATTTT. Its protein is CASSPDKGRRRPQNF.

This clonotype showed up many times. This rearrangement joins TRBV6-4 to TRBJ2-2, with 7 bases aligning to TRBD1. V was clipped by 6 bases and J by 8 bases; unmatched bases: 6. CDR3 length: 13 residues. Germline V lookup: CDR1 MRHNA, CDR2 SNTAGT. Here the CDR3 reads CASRTGQSGELFF. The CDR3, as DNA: TGTGCCAGCAGGACGGGACAGTCGGGGGAGCTGTTTTTT.

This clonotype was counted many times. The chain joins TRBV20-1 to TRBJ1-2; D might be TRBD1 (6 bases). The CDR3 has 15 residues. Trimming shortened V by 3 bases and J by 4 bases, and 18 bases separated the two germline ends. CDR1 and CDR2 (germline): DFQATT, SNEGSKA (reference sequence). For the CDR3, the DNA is TGCAGTGCTAGTCGGAGGGGAGAAGGGGGCTATGGCTACACCTTC. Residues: CSASRRGEGGYGYTF.

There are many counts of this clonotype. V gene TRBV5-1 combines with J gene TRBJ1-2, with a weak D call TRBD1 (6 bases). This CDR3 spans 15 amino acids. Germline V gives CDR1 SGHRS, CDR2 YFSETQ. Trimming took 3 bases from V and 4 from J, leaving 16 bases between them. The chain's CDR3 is CASSSGQGSIYGYTF. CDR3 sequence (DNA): TGCGCCAGCAGCTCGGGACAAGGCAGCATCTATGGCTACACCTTC.

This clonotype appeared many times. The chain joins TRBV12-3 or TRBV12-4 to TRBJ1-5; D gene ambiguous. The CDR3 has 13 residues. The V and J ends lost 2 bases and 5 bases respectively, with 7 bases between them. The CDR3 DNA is TGTGCCAGCAGTTTAAGCGAGGATCAGCCCCAGCATTTT. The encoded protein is CASSLSEDQPQHF.

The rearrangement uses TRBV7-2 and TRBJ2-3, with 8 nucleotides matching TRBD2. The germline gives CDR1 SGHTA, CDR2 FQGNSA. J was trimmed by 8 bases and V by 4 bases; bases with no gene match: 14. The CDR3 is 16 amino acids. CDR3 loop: CASSSTSAKKGGTQYF. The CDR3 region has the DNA TGTGCCAGCAGCTCGACTAGCGCTAAAAAGGGAGGTACGCAGTATTTT.